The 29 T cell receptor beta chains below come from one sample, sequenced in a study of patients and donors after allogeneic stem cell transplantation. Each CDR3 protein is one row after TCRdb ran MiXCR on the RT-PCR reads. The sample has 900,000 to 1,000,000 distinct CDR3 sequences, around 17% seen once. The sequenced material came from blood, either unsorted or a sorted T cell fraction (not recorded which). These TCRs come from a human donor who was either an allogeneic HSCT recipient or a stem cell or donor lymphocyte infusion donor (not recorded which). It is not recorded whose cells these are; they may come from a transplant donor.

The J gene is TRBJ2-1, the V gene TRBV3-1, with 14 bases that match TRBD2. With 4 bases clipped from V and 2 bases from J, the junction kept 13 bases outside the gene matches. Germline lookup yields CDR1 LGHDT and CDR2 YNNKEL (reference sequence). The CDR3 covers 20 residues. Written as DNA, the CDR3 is TGTGCCAGCAGCCGCCTCCCGGGACTAGCGGGAGAAACTGCCTACAATGAGCAGTTCTTC. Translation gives CASSRLPGLAGETAYNEQFF.

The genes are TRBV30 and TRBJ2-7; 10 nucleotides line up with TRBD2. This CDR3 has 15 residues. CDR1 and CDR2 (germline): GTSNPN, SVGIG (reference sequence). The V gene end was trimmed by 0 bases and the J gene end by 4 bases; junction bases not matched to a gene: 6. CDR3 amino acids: CAWSVRLAGDYEQYF. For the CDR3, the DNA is TGTGCCTGGAGTGTAAGGCTAGCGGGGGATTACGAGCAGTACTTC.

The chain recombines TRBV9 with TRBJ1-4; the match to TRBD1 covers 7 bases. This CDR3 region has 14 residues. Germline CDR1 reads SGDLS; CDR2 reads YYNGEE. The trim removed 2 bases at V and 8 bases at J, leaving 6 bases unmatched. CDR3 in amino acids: CASSVGTAGEKLFF. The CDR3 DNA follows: TGTGCCAGCAGCGTCGGGACAGCGGGGGAAAAACTGTTTTTT.

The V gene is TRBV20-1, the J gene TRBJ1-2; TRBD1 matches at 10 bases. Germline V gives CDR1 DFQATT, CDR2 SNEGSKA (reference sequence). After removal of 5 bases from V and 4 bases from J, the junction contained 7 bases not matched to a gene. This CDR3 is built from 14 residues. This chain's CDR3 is CSAGDRGFPYGYTF. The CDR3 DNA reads TGCAGTGCTGGGGACAGGGGATTTCCCTATGGCTACACCTTC.

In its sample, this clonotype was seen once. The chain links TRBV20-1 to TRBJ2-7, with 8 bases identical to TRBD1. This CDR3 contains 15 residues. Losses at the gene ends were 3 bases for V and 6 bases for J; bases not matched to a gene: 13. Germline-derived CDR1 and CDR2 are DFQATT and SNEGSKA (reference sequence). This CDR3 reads CSASPGQGKDGEQYF. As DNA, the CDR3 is TGCAGTGCTAGTCCCGGACAGGGCAAAGACGGCGAGCAGTACTTC.

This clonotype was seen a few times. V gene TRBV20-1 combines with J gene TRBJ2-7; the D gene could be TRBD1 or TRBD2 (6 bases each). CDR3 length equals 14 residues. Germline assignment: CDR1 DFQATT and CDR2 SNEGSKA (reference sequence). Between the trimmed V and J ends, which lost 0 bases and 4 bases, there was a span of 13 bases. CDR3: CSARDLGGTYEQYF. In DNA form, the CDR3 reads TGCAGTGCTAGAGATCTGGGGGGCACTTACGAGCAGTACTTC.

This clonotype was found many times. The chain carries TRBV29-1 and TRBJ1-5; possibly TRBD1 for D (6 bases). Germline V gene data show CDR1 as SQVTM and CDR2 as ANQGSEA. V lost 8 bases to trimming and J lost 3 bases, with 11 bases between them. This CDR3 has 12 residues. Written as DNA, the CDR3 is TGCAGCACCGGGACAAACAATCAGCCCCAGCATTTT. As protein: CSTGTNNQPQHF. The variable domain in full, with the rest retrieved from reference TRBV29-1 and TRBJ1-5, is SAVISQKPSRDICQRGTSLTIQCQVDSQVTMMFWYRQQPGQSLTLIATANQGSEATYESGFVIDKFPISRPNLTFSTLTVSNMSPEDSSIYLCSTGTNNQPQHFGDGTRLSIL.

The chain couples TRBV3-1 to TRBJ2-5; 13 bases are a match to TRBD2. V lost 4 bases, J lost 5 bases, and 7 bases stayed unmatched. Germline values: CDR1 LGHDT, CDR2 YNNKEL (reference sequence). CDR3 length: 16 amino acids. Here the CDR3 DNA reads TGTGCCAGCAGCCTTCGACTAGCGGGGGGTAGCGAGACCCAGTACTTC. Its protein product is CASSLRLAGGSETQYF.

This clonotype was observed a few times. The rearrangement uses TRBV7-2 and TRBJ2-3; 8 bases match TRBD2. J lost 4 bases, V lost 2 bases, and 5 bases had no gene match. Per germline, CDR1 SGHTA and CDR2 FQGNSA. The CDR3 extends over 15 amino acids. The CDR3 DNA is TGTGCCAGCAGCTTAACTAGCGGCACGTCAGATACGCAGTATTTT. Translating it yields CASSLTSGTSDTQYF.

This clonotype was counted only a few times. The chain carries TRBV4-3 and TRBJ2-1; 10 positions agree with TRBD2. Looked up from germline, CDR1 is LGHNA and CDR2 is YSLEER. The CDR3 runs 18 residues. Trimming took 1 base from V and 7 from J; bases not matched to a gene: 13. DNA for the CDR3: TGCGCCAGCAGCCAAGGAGACCCTTCCGGACTAGCGGATAATGAGCAGTTCTTC. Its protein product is CASSQGDPSGLADNEQFF.

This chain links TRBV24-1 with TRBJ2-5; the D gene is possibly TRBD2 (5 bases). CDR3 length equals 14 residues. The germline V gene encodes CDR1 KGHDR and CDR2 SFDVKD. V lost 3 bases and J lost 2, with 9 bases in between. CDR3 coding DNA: TGTGCCACCAGTGATGGAGGACTGCAAGAGACCCAGTACTTC. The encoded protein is CATSDGGLQETQYF.

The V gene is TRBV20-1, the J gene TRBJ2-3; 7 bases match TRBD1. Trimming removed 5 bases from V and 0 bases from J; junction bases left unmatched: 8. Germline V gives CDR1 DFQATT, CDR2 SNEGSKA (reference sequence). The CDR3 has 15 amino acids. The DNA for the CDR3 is TGCAGTGCTTATGACAGGGTGTCTAGCACAGATACGCAGTATTTT. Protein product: CSAYDRVSSTDTQYF.

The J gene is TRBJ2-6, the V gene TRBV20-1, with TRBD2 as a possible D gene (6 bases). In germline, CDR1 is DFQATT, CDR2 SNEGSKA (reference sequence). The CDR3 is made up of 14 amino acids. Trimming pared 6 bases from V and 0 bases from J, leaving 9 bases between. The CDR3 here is CSAKEGSGANVLTF. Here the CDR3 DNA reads TGCAGTGCGAAGGAGGGCTCTGGGGCCAACGTCCTGACTTTC.

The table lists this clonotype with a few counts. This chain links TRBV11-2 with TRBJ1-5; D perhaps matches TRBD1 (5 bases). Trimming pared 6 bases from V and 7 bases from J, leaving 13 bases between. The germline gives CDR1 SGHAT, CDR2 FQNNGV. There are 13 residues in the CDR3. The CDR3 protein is CASSYRRGQPQHF. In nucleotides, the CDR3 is TGTGCCAGCAGTTATCGTAGGGGACAGCCCCAGCATTTT.

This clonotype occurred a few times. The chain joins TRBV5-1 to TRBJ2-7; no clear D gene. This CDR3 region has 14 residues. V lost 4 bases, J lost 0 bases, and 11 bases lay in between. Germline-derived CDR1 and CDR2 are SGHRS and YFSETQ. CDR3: CASSLQETSYEQYF. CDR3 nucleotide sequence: TGCGCCAGCAGCCTTCAAGAGACCTCCTACGAGCAGTACTTC.

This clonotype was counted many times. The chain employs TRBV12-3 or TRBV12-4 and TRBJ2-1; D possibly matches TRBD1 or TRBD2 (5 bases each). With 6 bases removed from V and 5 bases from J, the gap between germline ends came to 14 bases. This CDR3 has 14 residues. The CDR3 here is CASSGIRDHNEQFF. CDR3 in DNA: TGTGCCAGCAGCGGTATTCGGGACCACAATGAGCAGTTCTTC.

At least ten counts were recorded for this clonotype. Written as DNA, the CDR3 is TGCAGCGTTGAAACGGACTCCAATGGCTACACCTTC. Translating it yields CSVETDSNGYTF. V usage is TRBV29-1 and J usage is TRBJ1-2; no reliable D call. V lost 2 bases and J lost 6, with 10 bases in between. CDR1 SQVTM and CDR2 ANQGSEA come from the germline V gene. This CDR3 comprises 12 residues. Drawing the rest from reference TRBV29-1 and TRBJ1-2, the complete variable domain is SAVISQKPSRDICQRGTSLTIQCQVDSQVTMMFWYRQQPGQSLTLIATANQGSEATYESGFVIDKFPISRPNLTFSTLTVSNMSPEDSSIYLCSVETDSNGYTFGSGTRLTVV.

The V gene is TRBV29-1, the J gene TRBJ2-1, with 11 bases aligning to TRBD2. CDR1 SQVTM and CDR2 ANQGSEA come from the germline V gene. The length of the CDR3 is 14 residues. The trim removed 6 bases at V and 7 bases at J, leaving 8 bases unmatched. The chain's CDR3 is CSVPGTSGWNEQFF. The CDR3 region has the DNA TGCAGCGTCCCCGGGACTAGCGGTTGGAATGAGCAGTTCTTC.

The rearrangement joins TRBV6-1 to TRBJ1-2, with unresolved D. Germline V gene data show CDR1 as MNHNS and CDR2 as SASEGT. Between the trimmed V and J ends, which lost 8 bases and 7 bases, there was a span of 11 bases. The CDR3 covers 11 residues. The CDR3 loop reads CASRIGFGYTF. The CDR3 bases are TGTGCCAGCCGTATCGGATTTGGCTACACCTTC.

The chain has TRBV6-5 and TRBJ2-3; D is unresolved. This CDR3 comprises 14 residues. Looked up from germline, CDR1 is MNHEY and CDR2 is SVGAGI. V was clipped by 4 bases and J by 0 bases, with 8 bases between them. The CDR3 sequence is CASSFEESTDTQYF. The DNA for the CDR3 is TGTGCCAGCAGTTTCGAAGAGAGCACAGATACGCAGTATTTT.

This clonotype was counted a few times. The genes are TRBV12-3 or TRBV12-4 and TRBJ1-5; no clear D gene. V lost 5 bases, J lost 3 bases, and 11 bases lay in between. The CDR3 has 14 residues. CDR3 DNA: TGTGCCAGCAGTCTCCATACTTTCAATCAGCCCCAGCATTTT. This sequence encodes CASSLHTFNQPQHF.

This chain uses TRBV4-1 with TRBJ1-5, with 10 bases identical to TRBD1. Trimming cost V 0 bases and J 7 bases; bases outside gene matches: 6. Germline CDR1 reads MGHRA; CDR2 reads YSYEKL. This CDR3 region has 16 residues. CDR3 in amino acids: CASSQDRGQGNQPQHF. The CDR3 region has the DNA TGCGCCAGCAGCCAAGATCGGGGACAGGGGAACCAGCCCCAGCATTTT.

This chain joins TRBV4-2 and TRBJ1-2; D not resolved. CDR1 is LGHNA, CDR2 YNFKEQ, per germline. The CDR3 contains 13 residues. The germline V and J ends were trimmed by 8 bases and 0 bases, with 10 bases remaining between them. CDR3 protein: CASRTLTNYGYTF. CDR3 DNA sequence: TGTGCCAGCCGCACCCTAACTAACTATGGCTACACCTTC.

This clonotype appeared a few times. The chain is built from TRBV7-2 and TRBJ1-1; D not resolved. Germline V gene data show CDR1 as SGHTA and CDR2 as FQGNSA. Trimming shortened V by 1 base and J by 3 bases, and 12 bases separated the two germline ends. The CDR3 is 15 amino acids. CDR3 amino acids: CASSLGAGSYTEAFF. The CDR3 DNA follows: TGTGCCAGCAGCTTAGGGGCCGGGAGCTACACTGAAGCTTTCTTT.

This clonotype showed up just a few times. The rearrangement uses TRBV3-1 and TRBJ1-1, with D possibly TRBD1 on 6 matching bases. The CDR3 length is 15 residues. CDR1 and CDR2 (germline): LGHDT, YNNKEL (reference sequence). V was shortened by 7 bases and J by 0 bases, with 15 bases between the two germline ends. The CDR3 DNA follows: TGTGCCAGCAAACCGACAACAGGGATGAACACTGAAGCTTTCTTT. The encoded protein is CASKPTTGMNTEAFF.

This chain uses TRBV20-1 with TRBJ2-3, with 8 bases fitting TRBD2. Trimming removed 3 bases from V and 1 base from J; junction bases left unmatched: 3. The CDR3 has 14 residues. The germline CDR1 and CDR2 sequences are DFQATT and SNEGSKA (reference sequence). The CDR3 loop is CSARISGGTDTQYF. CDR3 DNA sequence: TGCAGTGCTAGGATTAGCGGGGGCACAGATACGCAGTATTTT.

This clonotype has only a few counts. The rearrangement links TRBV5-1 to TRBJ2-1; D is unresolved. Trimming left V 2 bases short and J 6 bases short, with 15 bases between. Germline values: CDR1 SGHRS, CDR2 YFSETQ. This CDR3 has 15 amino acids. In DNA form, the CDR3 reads TGCGCCAGCAGCTTAGAATCCTTTTCGGGCAATGAGCAGTTCTTC. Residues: CASSLESFSGNEQFF. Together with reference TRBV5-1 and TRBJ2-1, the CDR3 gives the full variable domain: KAGVTQTPRYLIKTRGQQVTLSCSPISGHRSVSWYQQTPGQGLQFLFEYFSETQRNKGNFPGRFSGRQFSNSRSEMNVSTLELGDSALYLCASSLESFSGNEQFFGPGTRLTVL.

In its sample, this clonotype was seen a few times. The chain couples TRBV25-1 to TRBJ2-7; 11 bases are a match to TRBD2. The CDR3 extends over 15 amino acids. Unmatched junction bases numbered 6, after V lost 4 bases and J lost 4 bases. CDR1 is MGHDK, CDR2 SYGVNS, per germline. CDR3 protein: CASSALAGVKYEQYF. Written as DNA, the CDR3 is TGTGCCAGCAGTGCACTAGCGGGGGTAAAGTACGAGCAGTACTTC.

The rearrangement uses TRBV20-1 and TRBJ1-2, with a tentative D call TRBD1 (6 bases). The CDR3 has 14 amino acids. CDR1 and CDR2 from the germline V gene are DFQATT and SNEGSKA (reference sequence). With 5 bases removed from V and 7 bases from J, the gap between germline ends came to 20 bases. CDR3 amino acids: CSALVIQGDRGYTF. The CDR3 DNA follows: TGCAGTGCTTTGGTCATACAGGGAGATCGTGGCTACACCTTC.